These T cell receptor beta chains were read from a single sample in a study of CD8 T cells in ankylosing spondylitis. TCRdb reprocessed the 5' RACE reads with MiXCR, giving one entry per CDR3 protein. The table lists hundreds of thousands of distinct CDR3 sequences, 10% to 15% of them singletons. Sequenced: blood, either unsorted or a sorted T cell fraction (not recorded which). These receptor sequences come from a male donor with ankylosing spondylitis. Each CDR3 is given with its conserved first and last residue. D genes are given only for firm matches. The size field is filled for only some rows; it gives once, few, many or a size class.

abundance,v_gene,d_gene,j_gene,len,CDR3nt,CDR3aa
few,TRBV20-1,TRBD2,TRBJ2-1,17,TGCTGTGCTAGAGCGGGACTAGCGGGAGGGAGGTGGGACGAGCAGTTCTTC,CCARAGLAGGRWDEQFF
-,TRBV24-1,TRBD2,TRBJ2-1,16,TGTGCCACCAGTGATGCTAGCGGGAACTCCTACAATGAGCAGTTCTTC,CATSDASGNSYNEQFF
-,TRBV3-1,-,TRBJ2-2,13,TGTGCCAGCAGCCAAATTAGCGCCGGGGAGCTGTTTTTT,CASSQISAGELFF
few,TRBV20-1,TRBD2,TRBJ2-5,16,TGCAGTGCTAGAGCCGCCGGGACTAGCGGAAAAGAGACCCAGTACTTC,CSARAAGTSGKETQYF
-,TRBV7-3,-,TRBJ1-6,15,TGTGCCAGCAGCTTAATGGGGGGGCTCAATTCACCCCTCCACTTT,CASSLMGGLNSPLHF
few,TRBV10-3,TRBD2,TRBJ2-3,17,TGTGCCATCAGTGAGTCGAGCGGGGGGGCTGGCACAGATACGCAGTATTTT,CAISESSGGAGTDTQYF
few,TRBV5-1,-,TRBJ1-1,15,TGCGCCAGCAGCTTCGGTCCCGGGATGAACACTGAAGCTTTCTTT,CASSFGPGMNTEAFF
many,TRBV7-9,-,TRBJ1-4,14,TGTGCCAGCAGCCTGCGGACGGCCGTAGAAAAACTGTTTTTT,CASSLRTAVEKLFF
many,TRBV29-1,-,TRBJ2-7,12,TGCAGCGTTGGGGCCAGAACCTACGAGCAGTACTTC,CSVGARTYEQYF
many,TRBV12-3/TRBV12-4,-,TRBJ1-4,13,TGTGCCAGCAGCAGGGTGGGGTCGGAAAAACTGTTTTTT,CASSRVGSEKLFF
many,TRBV28,-,TRBJ1-2,14,TGTGCCAGCAGGGGTTCGTTAGCTAACTATGGCTACACCTTC,CASRGSLANYGYTF
few,TRBV5-6,-,TRBJ1-1,15,TGTGCCAGCAGCCCAACAAAGAGGGGGAACACTGAAGCTTTCTTT,CASSPTKRGNTEAFF
few,TRBV20-1,-,TRBJ2-1,15,TGCAGCGCGGGATCGGCAGGGGTCACCTACAATGAGCAGTTCTTC,CSAGSAGVTYNEQFF
-,TRBV7-2,TRBD2,TRBJ2-7,15,TGTGCCAGCAGCAAGACTAGCGGGGCCACCTACGAGCAGTACTTC,CASSKTSGATYEQYF
-,TRBV20-1,-,TRBJ1-2,11,TGCAGTGTGTTGGCTAACTATGGCTACACCTTC,CSVLANYGYTF
many,TRBV9,-,TRBJ1-4,14,TGTGCCAGCAGCGTCCGGCACACTAATGAAAAACTGTTTTTT,CASSVRHTNEKLFF
many,TRBV4-3,-,TRBJ1-1,15,TGCGCCAGCAGCCAAGATCAGTATCCGGGTCTGGGCGGTTTCTTT,CASSQDQYPGLGGFF
few,TRBV13,-,TRBJ2-1,17,TGTGCCAGCAGCCGTGGGGGGAGGGGGGCATCCTACAATGAGCAGTTCTTC,CASSRGGRGASYNEQFF
-,TRBV9,TRBD2,TRBJ2-3,17,TGTGCCAGCAGCCCCCGCCCAGCGGGGGACCAAGGAGATACGCAGTATTTT,CASSPRPAGDQGDTQYF
-,TRBV9,TRBD1,TRBJ1-1,15,TGTGCCAGCAGCGTAGCTCCGACAGGGAGGACTGAAGCTTTCTTT,CASSVAPTGRTEAFF
many,TRBV6-1,TRBD1,TRBJ1-5,14,TGTGCCAGCAGCCTAGACAGGGGGGATCAGCCCCAGCATTTT,CASSLDRGDQPQHF
few,TRBV10-3,TRBD2,TRBJ2-7,14,TGTGCCATCAGTGTTGCGGGAGACTCCTACGAGCAGTACTTC,CAISVAGDSYEQYF
few,TRBV4-2,-,TRBJ2-1,12,TGTGCCAGCAGGCTAGGTGCCAATGAGCAGTTCTTC,CASRLGANEQFF
-,TRBV7-2,TRBD2,TRBJ2-5,14,TGTGCCAGCAGCCTCCTAGCGGGGCCGGAGACCCAGTACTTC,CASSLLAGPETQYF
-,TRBV20-1,-,TRBJ2-2,12,TGCAGTGCTAGACAACCGGCCGGGGAGCTGTTTTTT,CSARQPAGELFF
-,TRBV11-2,-,TRBJ2-1,12,TGTGCCAGCAGCTTAGATCGGGGAGGGCAGTTCTTC,CASSLDRGGQFF
few,TRBV18,TRBD1,TRBJ1-5,14,TGTGCCAGCTCACCAGACAGGGGGCATCAGCCCCAGCATTTT,CASSPDRGHQPQHF
-,TRBV7-2,TRBD1,TRBJ2-1,16,TGTGCCAGCAGCGCACAGGGGGTCGTCTCCTACAATGAGCAGTTCTTC,CASSAQGVVSYNEQFF
few,TRBV20-1,TRBD1,TRBJ1-3,12,TGCACCCTCAGGGGGCCTGGAAACACCATATATTTT,CTLRGPGNTIYF
few,TRBV28,TRBD1,TRBJ1-6,14,TGTGCCAGCAGTTTTATCCAGGGGGCGTCACCCCTCCACTTT,CASSFIQGASPLHF
-,TRBV20-1,TRBD2,TRBJ2-7,16,TGCAGTCCGACGAAGAGGACTAGCGGGGGGTTCTACGAGCAGTACTTC,CSPTKRTSGGFYEQYF
-,TRBV20-1,TRBD1,TRBJ1-2,14,TGCAGTGCTGGGACTCCGACAGGGAACTATGGCTACACCTTC,CSAGTPTGNYGYTF
-,TRBV29-1,-,TRBJ1-1,16,TGCAGCGCCGCAAGGCACCAGCCTCCCATGAACACTGAAGCTTTCTTT,CSAARHQPPMNTEAFF
-,TRBV7-9,-,TRBJ2-1,15,TGTGCCAGCAGCAGGGGACACCCTGAGAACAATGAGCAGTTCTTC,CASSRGHPENNEQFF
-,TRBV5-1,-,TRBJ1-1,14,TGCGCCAGCAGCAATGGGGCCCCCGTGGCTGAAGCTTTCTTT,CASSNGAPVAEAFF
-,TRBV5-1,-,TRBJ1-1,18,TGCGCCAGCAGCTTACGGACGATGAGAGGAGGGGTGGACACTGAAGCTTTCTTT,CASSLRTMRGGVDTEAFF
-,TRBV4-3,-,TRBJ2-1,13,TGCGCCAGCAGCCAGGAAACTAGTTCTGAGCAGTTCTTC,CASSQETSSEQFF
-,TRBV5-1,-,TRBJ1-2,14,TGCGCCAGCAGCTTAGGCCTTCCGGGTGATGGCTACACCTTC,CASSLGLPGDGYTF
few,TRBV7-2,-,TRBJ1-6,12,TGTGCCAGCAGCTTTTGGGGTTCACCCCTCCACTTT,CASSFWGSPLHF
-,TRBV5-6,-,TRBJ1-4,14,TGTGCCAGCAGCTCCACCAGGACGGGTGAAAAACTGTTTTTT,CASSSTRTGEKLFF
-,TRBV20-1,TRBD2,TRBJ2-3,16,TGCAGTGCTAGAGATCTGCGCGGGGGTAACACAGATACGCAGTATTTT,CSARDLRGGNTDTQYF
few,TRBV7-9,TRBD2,TRBJ2-7,16,TGTGCCAGCAGCTTAGTACCGCGGGGGAGTACCTACGAGCAGTACTTC,CASSLVPRGSTYEQYF
few,TRBV6-2/TRBV6-3,TRBD2,TRBJ2-1,14,TGTGCCAGCAAGAGCGGGGGAGCGGACAATGAGCAGTTCTTC,CASKSGGADNEQFF
few,TRBV7-8,-,TRBJ2-5,10,TGTGCCAGCGCACATGAGGACCAGTACTTC,CASAHEDQYF
-,TRBV10-3,TRBD2,TRBJ2-3,18,TGTGCCATCAGTGTTAGCGGGAGAACGAGACTGACCACAGATACGCAGTATTTT,CAISVSGRTRLTTDTQYF
-,TRBV6-2/TRBV6-3,TRBD1,TRBJ2-2,14,TGTGCCACCTCCGGACAGGCAAACACCGGGGAGCTGTTTTTT,CATSGQANTGELFF
few,TRBV9,TRBD1,TRBJ1-6,14,TGTGCCAGCAGCGCTGACAGGGTCAGCTCACCCCTCCACTTT,CASSADRVSSPLHF
-,TRBV12-3/TRBV12-4,-,TRBJ1-2,13,TGTGCCAGCAGTTTAACCAGGTTCTATGGCTACACCTTC,CASSLTRFYGYTF
few,TRBV2,-,TRBJ2-5,11,TGTGCCAGCAAGTCCGGGGGGACCCAGTACTTC,CASKSGGTQYF
-,TRBV7-3,-,TRBJ2-3,15,TGTGCCAGCAGCCTAGGGGGGATGGGCACAGATACGCAGTATTTT,CASSLGGMGTDTQYF
few,TRBV5-1,-,TRBJ1-1,15,TGCGCCAGCAGTCGATGGACAAGGGGGGACACTGAAGCTTTCTTT,CASSRWTRGDTEAFF
-,TRBV14,TRBD1,TRBJ1-4,16,TGTGCCAGCAGCCAAGTCGGACAGGGGAAAGGTGAAAAACTGTTTTTT,CASSQVGQGKGEKLFF
-,TRBV10-3,TRBD1,TRBJ2-3,16,TGTGCCACCGGCCCAATGACAGGGTATTATACAGATACGCAGTATTTT,CATGPMTGYYTDTQYF